This T cell receptor beta chain emerged from a study of vaccination and CD4 T cells after COVID-19. Looking at the study overall: The stimulating agents, overlapping spike peptides, came from SARS-CoV-2, HCoV-NL63, HCoV-OC43 and HCoV-229E. Overall study findings and caveats: Going from 21 to 38, median SARS-CoV-2-reactive clonotypes did not rise significantly.

Researchers used the Oncomine TCR Beta short-read assay to sequence DNA from cultured CD4+ T cells. TCRdb independently ran MiXCR on the PCR reads; one entry per CDR3 protein. The sample yields 14,000 to 15,000 distinct CDR3 sequences, roughly half seen once. Sample treatment: roughly ten-day PBMC culture with coronavirus spike peptide pools or control peptides (ViraFEST assay). After expanding antigen-specific T cells with peptide pools, ViraFEST sequenced their TCRs. Half the medium was replaced with fresh IL-2 medium on days 3 and 7. This clonotype was observed a single time. Its antigen is not known. The CDR3 extends over 11 amino acids. V lost 3 bases and J 5 bases, leaving 3 bases between the germline ends.

This TCR was sampled from a human donor who had recovered from COVID-19. V gene TRBV12-3 or TRBV12-4 combines with J gene TRBJ2-3, with D unclear. Sequenced sample: CD4+ T cells from blood, cultured in vitro. This chain's CDR3 is CASSFLDTQYF. In DNA, the CDR3 is TGTGCCAGCAGTTTTTTAGATACGCAGTATTTT.